The clone carrying this T cell receptor beta chain was counted between two and nine times. Antigen unknown. From germline, CDR1 is SGHRS and CDR2 YFSETQ. Trimming removed 3 bases from V and 5 bases from J; junction bases left unmatched: 8. CDR3 size: 15 residues. The data derive from a study of cytomegalovirus exposure and HLA in healthy donors. General study results and limits: In the analysis, some V segments, TRBV6-2 and TRBV6-3 included, were excluded as indistinguishable.

PCR used 60 Vbeta primers and 13 Jbeta primers. Generated by immunoSEQ multiplex PCR, the TCRdb table keeps only in-frame clones and is missing some. In the table there are around 200,000 clones, 75% to 85% of which are singletons. The sequenced sample was PBMCs. The J gene is TRBJ2-3, the V gene TRBV5-1, with 8 bases matching TRBD2. The sequence was collected from a girl aged 2 to 10 in good health and CMV-seropositive. CDR3 amino acids: CASSSQAGVLDTQYF. CDR3 DNA sequence: TGCGCCAGCAGCTCCCAAGCGGGGGTGTTAGATACGCAGTATTTT.